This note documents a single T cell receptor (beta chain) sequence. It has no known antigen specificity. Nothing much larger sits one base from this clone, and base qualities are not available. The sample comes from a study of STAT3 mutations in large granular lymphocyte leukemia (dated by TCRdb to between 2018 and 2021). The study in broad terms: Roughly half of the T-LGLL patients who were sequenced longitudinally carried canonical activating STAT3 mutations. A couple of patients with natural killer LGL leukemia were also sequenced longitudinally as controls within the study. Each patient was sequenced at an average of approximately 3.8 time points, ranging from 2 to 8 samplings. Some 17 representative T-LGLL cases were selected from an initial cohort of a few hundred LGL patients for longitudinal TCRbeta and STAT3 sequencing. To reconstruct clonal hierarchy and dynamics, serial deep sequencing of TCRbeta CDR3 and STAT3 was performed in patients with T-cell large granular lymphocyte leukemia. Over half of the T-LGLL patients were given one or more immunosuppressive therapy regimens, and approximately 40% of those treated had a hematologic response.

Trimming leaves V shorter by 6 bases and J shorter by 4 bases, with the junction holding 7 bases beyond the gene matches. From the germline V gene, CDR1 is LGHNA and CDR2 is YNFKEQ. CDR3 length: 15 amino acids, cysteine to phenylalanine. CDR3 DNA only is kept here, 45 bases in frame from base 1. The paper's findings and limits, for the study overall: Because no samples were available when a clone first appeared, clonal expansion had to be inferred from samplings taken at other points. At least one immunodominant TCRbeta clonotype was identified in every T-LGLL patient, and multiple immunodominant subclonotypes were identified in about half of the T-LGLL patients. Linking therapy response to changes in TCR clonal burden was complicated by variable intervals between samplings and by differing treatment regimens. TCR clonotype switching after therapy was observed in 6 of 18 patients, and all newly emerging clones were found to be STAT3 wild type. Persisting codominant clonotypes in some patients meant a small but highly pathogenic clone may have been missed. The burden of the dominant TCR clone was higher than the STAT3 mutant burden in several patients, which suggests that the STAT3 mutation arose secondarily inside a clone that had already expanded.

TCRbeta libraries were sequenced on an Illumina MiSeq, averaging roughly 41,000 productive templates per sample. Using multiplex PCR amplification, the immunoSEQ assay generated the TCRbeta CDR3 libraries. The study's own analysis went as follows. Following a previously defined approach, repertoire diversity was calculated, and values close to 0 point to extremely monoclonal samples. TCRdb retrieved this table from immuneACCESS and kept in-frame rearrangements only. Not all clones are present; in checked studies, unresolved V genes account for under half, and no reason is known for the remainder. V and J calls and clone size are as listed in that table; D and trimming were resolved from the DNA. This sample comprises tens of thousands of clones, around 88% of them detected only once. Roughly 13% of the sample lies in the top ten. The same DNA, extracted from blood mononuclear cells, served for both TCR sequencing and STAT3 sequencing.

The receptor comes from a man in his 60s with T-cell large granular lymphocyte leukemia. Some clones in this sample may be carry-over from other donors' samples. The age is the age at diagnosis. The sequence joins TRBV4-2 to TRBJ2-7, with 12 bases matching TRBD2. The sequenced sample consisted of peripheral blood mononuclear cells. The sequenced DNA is TGTGCCAGCAGGCCGACTAGCGGGAGTAGTTACGAGCAGTACTTC. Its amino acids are CASRPTSGSSYEQYF.